This TCR beta chain was found in a study of post-analysis software for immune sequencing data (dated by TCRdb to between 2015 and 2016). For context, the study as a whole: Recorded disease courses included relapsing-remitting, secondary progressive and progressive-relapsing multiple sclerosis, with some patients lacking subtype annotation. Patient repertoires were compared against roughly 10 previously published healthy control repertoires from donors aged 6 to 25 years. A subset of samples was prepared in parallel using single-end sample barcoding, then pooled and co-amplified after Illumina adapter ligation.

General conclusions and limits of the study: Four or five TRBV segments, including TRBV5-6, TRBV5-1 and TRBV20-1, were significantly more frequent in patients than controls. Normalized Chao1 diversity was significantly lower in multiple sclerosis patients than controls, suggesting substantial peripheral T-cell clonal expansion. The multiple sclerosis patient group was slightly younger than the control group. Direct clustering with F measure revealed strong co-clustering of samples prepared in the same batch, which led to a batch-effect correction.

To demonstrate the VDJtools post-analysis software, TCR beta repertoires were profiled from the peripheral blood of 13 young patients with multiple sclerosis. Multiple sclerosis patients were children and adolescents aged about 6 to 17 years. A note on this clonotype: Its cognate antigen has yet to be identified. No clone much larger than this one lies a single base away; base qualities are absent.

From a lookup of the germline V gene, CDR1 and CDR2 are ENHRY and SYGVKD. V loses 5 bases, J loses 2 bases, and the germline ends lie 13 bases apart. The CDR3 covers 15 residues, taking in both the cysteine and the phenylalanine. The DNA shown is the 45-base CDR3, in frame from base 1. Library preparation used PCR. Instrument used: Illumina HiSeq 2500. To reduce PCR and sequencing biases, unique molecular identifiers were incorporated into the TCR beta cDNA libraries. Every 1 to 10 million input T cells yielded roughly 500,000 cDNA molecules, meaning each molecule approximated one T cell. The same protocol used for the earlier healthy control dataset was applied to prepare and sequence the patient libraries. Within a given batch, samples were prepared together, multiplexed and sequenced on the same HiSeq lane. Concerning the study's data processing: Raw barcoded reads were processed with MIGEC, and single-read molecular identifier groups were discarded before consensus assembly and CDR3 extraction. VDJtools was used for post-analysis of the clonotype tables, and diversity was normalized by down-sampling every dataset to the size of the smallest sample. To correct batch-related cross-sample contamination, repertoire overlap clustering matched CDR3 amino acid sequences but not nucleotide sequences. Using fastp trimming at Q25 and MiXCR clonotype assembly, TCRdb reanalyzed the public sequencing data and kept in-frame beta chains. Every CDR3 protein is listed once, alongside the most common genes and DNA of its rows. These V and J calls are TCRdb output, not the study's own analysis. The sample records approximately 250,000 distinct CDR3 sequences, less than 40% of which are singletons. Of the sample, more than 4% falls within the top ten clones.

This TCR derives from a girl between 10 and 17 years old with multiple sclerosis. Sequenced input: blood. The rearrangement combines TRBV10-3 with TRBJ2-1; no D gene call is confident. The bases read TGTGCCATCAGTCCTTCTAGTACCACCTACAATGAGCAGTTCTTC. Translated, it reads CAISPSSTTYNEQFF.